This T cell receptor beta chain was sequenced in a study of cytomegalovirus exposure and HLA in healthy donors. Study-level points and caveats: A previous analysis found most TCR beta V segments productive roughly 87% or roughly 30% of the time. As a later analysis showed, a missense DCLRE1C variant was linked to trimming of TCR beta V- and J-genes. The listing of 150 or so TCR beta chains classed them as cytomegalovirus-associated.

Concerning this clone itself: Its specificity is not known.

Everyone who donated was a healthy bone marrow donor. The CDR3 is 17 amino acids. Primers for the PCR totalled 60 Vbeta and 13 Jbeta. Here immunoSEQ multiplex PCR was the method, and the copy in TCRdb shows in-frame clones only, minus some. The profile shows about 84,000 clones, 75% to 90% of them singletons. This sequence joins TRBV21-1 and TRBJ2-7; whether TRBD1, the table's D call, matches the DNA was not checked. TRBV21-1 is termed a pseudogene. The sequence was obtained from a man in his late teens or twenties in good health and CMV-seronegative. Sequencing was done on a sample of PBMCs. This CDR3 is CASNLGRDRGSGYEQYF. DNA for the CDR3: TGTGCCAGCAATCTAGGCCGGGACAGGGGGAGCGGCTACGAGCAGTACTTC.